This T cell receptor beta chain was recorded in a study of post-analysis software for immune sequencing data. Study-wide background: Disease trajectories encompassed relapsing-remitting, secondary progressive and progressive-relapsing multiple sclerosis. Study results and caveats: For normalized Chao1 diversity, multiple sclerosis patients scored significantly lower than controls did. Relative to controls, patients had a few TRBV segments at higher frequency, with TRBV5-6, TRBV5-1 and TRBV20-1 among these.

Comment on this clonotype: As yet, its antigen is unknown.

The TCR beta cDNA libraries contained unique molecular identifiers. Each batch of about 0.95 to 11 million T cells produced 450,000 to 500,000 cDNA molecules. From the PCR reads, TCRdb called clonotypes with MiXCR, one entry per CDR3 protein. The table shows roughly 150,000 distinct CDR3 sequences, with 30% to 45% occurring only once. V was shortened by 5 bases and J by 2 bases, with 16 bases between the two germline ends. The CDR3 sequence is 16 residues long. The V call is TRBV12-3 or TRBV12-4, the J call TRBJ1-5; tentative D call: TRBD1 (5 bases). The sequence was obtained from a girl between 10 and 17 years old with multiple sclerosis. This material consisted of blood, taken after autologous hematopoietic stem cell transplantation. The chain's CDR3 is CASSPGTFRGNQPQHF. DNA of the CDR3: TGTGCCAGCAGTCCAGGGACCTTCCGTGGCAATCAGCCCCAGCATTTT.